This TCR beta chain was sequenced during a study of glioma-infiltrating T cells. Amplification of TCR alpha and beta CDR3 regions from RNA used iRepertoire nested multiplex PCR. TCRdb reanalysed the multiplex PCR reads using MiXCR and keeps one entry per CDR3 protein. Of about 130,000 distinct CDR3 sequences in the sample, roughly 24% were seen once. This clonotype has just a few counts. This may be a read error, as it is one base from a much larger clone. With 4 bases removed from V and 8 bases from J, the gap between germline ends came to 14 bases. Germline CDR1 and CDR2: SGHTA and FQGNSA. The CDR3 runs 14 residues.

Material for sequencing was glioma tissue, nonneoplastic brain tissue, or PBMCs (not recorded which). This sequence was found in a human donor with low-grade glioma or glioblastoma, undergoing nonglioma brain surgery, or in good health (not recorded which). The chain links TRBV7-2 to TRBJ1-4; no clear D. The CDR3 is CASSSMDPREKLFF. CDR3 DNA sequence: TGTGCCAGCAGCTCCATGGACCCGAGGGAAAAACTGTTTTTT.